The 30 T cell receptor beta chains below all came from one sample that was sequenced in a study of blood T cells in healthy people across ages. Alongside a J-beta primer mix, a sample-barcoded 5' primer served in a second PCR lasting roughly 7 to 12 cycles. TCRdb recomputed calls from the 5' RACE reads with MiXCR, one row per CDR3 protein. The sample shows 920,000 or so distinct CDR3 sequences, around 43% of them seen only once. Sequencing was done on a sample of blood. The receptors shown here come from a woman aged 55-70 years in good health.

The chain carries TRBV6-5 and TRBJ1-5; TRBD1 matches at 9 bases. Germline V lookup: CDR1 MNHEY, CDR2 SVGAGI. The length of the CDR3 is 16 residues. V lost 5 bases, J lost 7 bases, and 12 bases stayed unmatched. The CDR3 loop reads CASSHRTGEGIQPQHF. CDR3 nucleotides: TGTGCCAGCAGTCATCGGACAGGGGAAGGGATACAGCCCCAGCATTTT.

V usage is TRBV6-6 and J usage is TRBJ1-5; possibly TRBD1 for D (6 bases). CDR3 size: 16 residues. Germline CDR1 MNHNY, CDR2 SVGAGI (reference sequence). V was trimmed by 0 bases and J by 1 base, leaving 10 bases between them. CDR3 nucleotides: TGTGCCAGCAGTTACTCCGGGGGCCCGAGCAATCAGCCCCAGCATTTT. It codes for CASSYSGGPSNQPQHF.

This chain links TRBV27 with TRBJ2-1; 11 nucleotides line up with TRBD1. The assigned J gene may be wrong: the sequence end matches TRBJ2-7 better. CDR3 length: 18 amino acids. Germline V gene sequence: CDR1 MNHEY, CDR2 SMNVEV (reference sequence). The DNA of the CDR3 is TGTGCCAGCAGTACACAGGACAGGGGGCCCCATTTTTACAATGAGCAGTACTTC. This encodes CASSTQDRGPHFYNEQYF.

This clonotype was observed a handful of times. This chain joins TRBV5-1 and TRBJ1-1; the match to TRBD1 covers 7 bases. CDR3 length equals 14 residues. Losses at the gene ends were 4 bases for V and 0 bases for J; bases not matched to a gene: 3. Germline V gene lookup returns CDR1 SGHRS and CDR2 YFSETQ. The CDR3 spells CASSRDSLNTEAFF. The CDR3 bases are TGCGCCAGCAGCCGGGACAGCCTGAACACTGAAGCTTTCTTT.

The chain recombines TRBV7-9 with TRBJ2-3; TRBD1 matches at 8 bases. The V segment lost 10 bases and the J segment 4 bases; nucleotides outside the gene matches: 10. This CDR3 has 14 residues. The V gene's germline CDR1 is SEHNR and CDR2 FQNEAQ (reference sequence). The DNA for the CDR3 is TGTGCCAACATCAGGGGGCGTATGGCAGATACGCAGTATTTT. Its translation is CANIRGRMADTQYF.

The V and J genes are TRBV20-1 and TRBJ2-7, with D perhaps matching TRBD2 (6 bases). Germline loops: CDR1 DFQATT, CDR2 SNEGSKA (reference sequence). Trimming took 0 bases from V and 0 from J, leaving 18 bases between them. CDR3 size: 17 residues. The CDR3, as DNA: TGCAGTGCTAGAGACCAACTAGCTCTGAGGAGCTCCTACGAGCAGTACTTC. Translating it yields CSARDQLALRSSYEQYF.

The genes are TRBV12-5 and TRBJ1-5, with D possibly TRBD1 on 6 matching bases. The germline V gene has CDR1 LGHNT and CDR2 FRNRAP. Deletions cut 1 base from V and 3 bases from J, with 22 bases between. The CDR3 totals 19 residues. DNA of the CDR3: TGTGCTAGTGGTTTGGCCGGACTTACGAGAACAGGGTCCAATCAGCCCCAGCATTTT. Residues: CASGLAGLTRTGSNQPQHF.

The chain recombines TRBV3-1 with TRBJ2-2; TRBD2 aligns across 7 bases. The germline CDR1 and CDR2 sequences are LGHDT and YNNKEL (reference sequence). The CDR3 covers 18 residues. After removal of 3 bases from V and 7 bases from J, the junction contained 17 bases not matched to a gene. CDR3 loop: CASSQGDYPIRRIGELFF. Here the CDR3 DNA reads TGTGCCAGCAGCCAGGGGGACTACCCAATTAGGCGTATCGGGGAGCTGTTTTTT.

The chain's CDR3 is CSADRPGDNSPLHF. The CDR3 nucleotides are TGCAGTGCTGATCGGCCAGGGGATAATTCACCCCTCCACTTT. The V call is TRBV20-1, the J call TRBJ1-6, with a tentative D call TRBD1 (6 bases). The germline gives CDR1 DFQATT, CDR2 SNEGSKA (reference sequence). V gave up 5 bases and J gave up 5 bases, with 13 bases separating them. This CDR3 is 14 amino acids long.

J is TRBJ2-7 and V is TRBV29-1, with a possible D match to TRBD1 (5 bases). V lost 6 bases and J 2 bases, leaving 11 bases between the germline ends. CDR3 length: 12 residues. The germline CDR1 and CDR2 sequences are SQVTM and ANQGSEA. CDR3 amino acids: CSVFDRTYEQYF. Here the CDR3 DNA reads TGCAGCGTCTTCGACAGAACCTACGAGCAGTACTTC.

The chain has TRBV25-1 and TRBJ1-2; D not resolved. This CDR3 is 12 amino acids long. The germline V and J ends were trimmed by 8 bases and 8 bases, with 15 bases remaining between them. The germline V gene encodes CDR1 MGHDK and CDR2 SYGVNS. As DNA, the CDR3 is TGTGCCAGCTACGGTGCTCTTGTCGGCTACACCTTC. Translated, it gives CASYGALVGYTF.

Concerning this clonotype itself: Compared with germline, one end of the junction differs, possibly owing to a read error. The J gene is TRBJ1-1, the V gene TRBV25-1, with D perhaps matching TRBD1 (5 bases). The CDR3 sequence is 12 residues long. Germline V gives CDR1 MGHDK, CDR2 SYGVNS. The CDR3 here is CACSGGNTEAFF. The CDR3 DNA reads TGTGCCTGCAGTGGGGGTAACACTGAAGCTTTCTTT.

The chain couples TRBV6-6 to TRBJ2-4; D call uncertain. The J call is uncertain, as TRBJ2-7 better fits the DNA end. CDR1 and CDR2 from the germline V gene are MNHNY and SVGAGI (reference sequence). The CDR3 totals 13 residues. The CDR3 coding sequence is TGTGCCAGCAGTTACTCCGTTTTCCACGAGCAGTACTTC. Translation gives CASSYSVFHEQYF.

This rearrangement joins TRBV5-5 to TRBJ2-1; the match to TRBD2 covers 7 bases. The J segment lost 8 bases and the V segment lost 0 bases, leaving 8 bases of the junction unmatched. CDR1 is SGHKS and CDR2 is YYEKEE in the germline V gene (reference sequence). The CDR3 is made up of 15 amino acids. CDR3 DNA sequence: TGTGCCAGCAGCTTGGCAGCGCGGGGGTCCGATGAGCAGTTCTTC. Protein sequence: CASSLAARGSDEQFF. The variable domain in full, completed from reference TRBV5-5 and TRBJ2-1, reads DAGVTQSPTHLIKTRGQQVTLRCSPISGHKSVSWYQQVLGQGPQFIFQYYEKEERGRGNFPDRFSARQFPNYSSELNVNALLLGDSALYLCASSLAARGSDEQFFGPGTRLTVL.

Points on this clonotype: This may be a read error, as it is one base from a much larger clone. The rearrangement joins TRBV6-2 or TRBV6-3 to TRBJ2-7, with 8 bases lining up with TRBD1. The CDR3 covers 15 residues. Germline V gives CDR1 MNHEY, CDR2 SVGEGT. The CDR3 sequence: CAGSYERTGLREQYF. Written as DNA, the CDR3 is TGTGCCGGCAGTTACGAGAGGACAGGGTTGCGCGAGCAGTACTTC.

This clonotype was picked up a small number of times. The chain employs TRBV27 and TRBJ2-5, with 7 positions matching TRBD2. CDR1 and CDR2 from the germline V gene are MNHEY and SMNVEV (reference sequence). V was clipped by 3 bases and J by 4 bases; unmatched bases: 11. This CDR3 comprises 16 residues. DNA of the CDR3: TGTGCCAGCAGTTTCGGATTTCAGCGGGAACTAGAGACCCAGTACTTC. Its protein product is CASSFGFQRELETQYF.

With regard to this clonotype: A much more abundant neighbour one base away suggests this may be a read error. The chain combines TRBV12-3 or TRBV12-4 with TRBJ2-1; maybe TRBD1 (5 bases). V lost 6 bases and J lost 13, with 19 bases in between. CDR3 length equals 13 residues. This chain's CDR3 is CASSRTGQETQFF. The CDR3, as DNA: TGTGCCAGCAGCCGTACAGGTCAAGAGACCCAGTTCTTC.

The chain couples TRBV6-1 to TRBJ1-4; no clear D. From germline, CDR1 is MNHNS and CDR2 SASEGT. The CDR3 loop spans 11 amino acids. CDR3 in amino acids: CATQVTDQLFF. CDR3 DNA: TGTGCAACCCAAGTGACGGATCAACTGTTTTTT.

This clonotype is a singleton in its sample. The chain uses TRBV29-1 and TRBJ1-2; 7 bases align to TRBD1. The CDR3 consists of 16 residues. The V and J ends lost 4 bases and 1 base, in that order; junction bases with no gene match: 12. Germline-derived CDR1 and CDR2 are SQVTM and ANQGSEA. The CDR3 protein is CSVGPTGWEGNYGYTF. As DNA, the CDR3 is TGCAGCGTTGGCCCGACAGGGTGGGAGGGTAACTATGGCTACACCTTC.

The rearrangement uses TRBV5-8 and TRBJ2-7; D remains ambiguous. V dropped 0 bases and J dropped 4 bases, with 14 bases sitting between them. Germline CDR1 is SGHTS and CDR2 is YDEGEE. The length of the CDR3 is 15 residues. The CDR3: CASSLGRQPPYEQYF. The CDR3 DNA sequence: TGTGCCAGCAGCTTGGGGCGGCAGCCACCTTACGAGCAGTACTTC. The variable domain in full, with the rest retrieved from reference TRBV5-8 and TRBJ2-7, is EAGVTQSPTHLIKTRGQQATLRCSPISGHTSVYWYQQALGLGLQFLLWYDEGEERNRGNFPPRFSGRQFPNYSSELNVNALELEDSALYLCASSLGRQPPYEQYFGPGTRLTVT.

The rearrangement uses TRBV6-6 and TRBJ2-3; D is perhaps TRBD2 (5 bases). The CDR3 is made up of 15 amino acids. Between the trimmed V and J ends, which lost 2 bases and 5 bases, there was a span of 14 bases. CDR1 is MNHNY and CDR2 is SVGAGI in the germline V gene (reference sequence). CDR3 coding DNA: TGTGCCAGCAGTTACCTACCCGCCCGGGAAGATACGCAGTATTTT. Protein: CASSYLPAREDTQYF.

The chain joins TRBV28 to TRBJ2-7; TRBD2 agrees at 11 bases. The CDR3 sequence is 17 residues long. The V and J ends lost 2 bases and 3 bases, in that order; junction bases with no gene match: 9. The germline V gene has CDR1 MDHEN and CDR2 SYDVKM. This CDR3 is CASSLGLAGGLGYEQYF. Written as DNA, the CDR3 is TGTGCCAGCAGTTTAGGGCTAGCGGGAGGCCTCGGCTACGAGCAGTACTTC.

This clonotype was seen a few times. The rearrangement links TRBV7-6 to TRBJ2-5, with D maybe TRBD2 (5 bases). Deletions cut 8 bases from V and 2 bases from J, with 12 bases between. CDR1 and CDR2 from the germline V gene are SGHVS and FNYEAQ. This CDR3 has 13 residues. The DNA of the CDR3 is TGTGCCAGCTCCGACGGGGTACAAGAGACCCAGTACTTC. It encodes CASSDGVQETQYF.

The chain employs TRBV27 and TRBJ2-5, with 7 positions matching TRBD2. The J call may be wrong; the DNA end is better matched by TRBJ2-7. The CDR3 has 16 amino acids. In germline, CDR1 is MNHEY, CDR2 SMNVEV (reference sequence). The CDR3 reads CASTLLLGGRVYEQYF. For the CDR3, the DNA is TGTGCCAGCACCCTACTCTTAGGCGGGAGAGTTTACGAGCAGTACTTC.

The chain links TRBV20-1 to TRBJ2-7; D could derive from TRBD1 or TRBD2 (6 bases each). The V end was cut by 6 bases, the J end by 2 bases, with 20 bases between. In germline, CDR1 is DFQATT, CDR2 SNEGSKA (reference sequence). The CDR3 length is 15 residues. This CDR3 reads CSAPHPGGATYEQYF. The CDR3 DNA follows: TGCAGTGCACCACACCCCGGGGGCGCAACCTACGAGCAGTACTTC.

This rearrangement joins TRBV18 to TRBJ2-5; D is unresolved. The J call may be wrong; the DNA end is better matched by TRBJ2-7. Germline V lookup: CDR1 KGHSH, CDR2 LQKENI. There are 14 residues in the CDR3. This CDR3 reads CASSLQRDSYEQYF. CDR3 coding DNA: TGTGCCAGCTCACTACAGCGAGACTCCTACGAGCAGTACTTC.

This rearrangement joins TRBV4-1 to TRBJ2-7; 7 positions agree with TRBD2. The germline V gene encodes CDR1 MGHRA and CDR2 YSYEKL. V lost 3 bases to trimming and J lost 2 bases; unmatched junction nucleotides: 7. The CDR3 is made up of 15 amino acids. For the CDR3, the DNA is TGCGCCAGCAGCCAGCGGGAGTTGAGTACCTACGAGCAGTACTTC. Translated: CASSQRELSTYEQYF.

The V call is TRBV12-3 or TRBV12-4, the J call TRBJ2-5; D gene uncertain. The J call may not be correct, given that the DNA end is closer to TRBJ2-7. The CDR3 is made up of 14 amino acids. This CDR3 reads CASSLGSAVYEQYF. The CDR3 DNA follows: TGTGCCAGCAGTTTAGGGAGTGCCGTGTACGAGCAGTACTTC.

This clonotype was observed a handful of times. V is TRBV20-1 and J is TRBJ2-5, with TRBD2 identical over 12 bases. Germline CDR1 is DFQATT and CDR2 is SNEGSKA (reference sequence). CDR3 length: 18 residues. The trim removed 1 base at V and 2 bases at J, leaving 11 bases unmatched. The CDR3: CSARAAEPSGRGQETQYF. CDR3 DNA sequence: TGCAGTGCTAGAGCTGCGGAGCCTAGCGGGAGGGGGCAAGAGACCCAGTACTTC.

This chain links TRBV6-5 with TRBJ2-7; perhaps TRBD2 as D (6 bases). The germline CDR1 and CDR2 sequences are MNHEY and SVGAGI. Trimming pared 6 bases from V and 1 base from J, leaving 10 bases between. The CDR3 extends over 13 amino acids. The CDR3 bases are TGTGCCAGCAGAGGGACTCCATCCTACGAGCAGTACTTC. Its protein is CASRGTPSYEQYF.